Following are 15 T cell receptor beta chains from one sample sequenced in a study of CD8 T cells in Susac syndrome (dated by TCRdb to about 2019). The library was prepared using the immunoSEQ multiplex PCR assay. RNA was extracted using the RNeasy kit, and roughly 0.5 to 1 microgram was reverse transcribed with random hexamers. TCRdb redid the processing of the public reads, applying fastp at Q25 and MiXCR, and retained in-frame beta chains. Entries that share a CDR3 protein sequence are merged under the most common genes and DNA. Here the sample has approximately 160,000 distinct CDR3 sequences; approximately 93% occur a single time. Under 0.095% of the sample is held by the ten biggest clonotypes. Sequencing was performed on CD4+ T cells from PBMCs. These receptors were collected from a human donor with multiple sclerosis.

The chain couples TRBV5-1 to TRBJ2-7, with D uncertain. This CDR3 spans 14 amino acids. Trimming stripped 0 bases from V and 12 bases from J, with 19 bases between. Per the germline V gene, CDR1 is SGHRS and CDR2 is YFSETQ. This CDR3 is CASSLVADANDLYF. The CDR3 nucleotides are TGCGCCAGCAGCTTGGTTGCAGATGCGAACGACCTGTACTTC.

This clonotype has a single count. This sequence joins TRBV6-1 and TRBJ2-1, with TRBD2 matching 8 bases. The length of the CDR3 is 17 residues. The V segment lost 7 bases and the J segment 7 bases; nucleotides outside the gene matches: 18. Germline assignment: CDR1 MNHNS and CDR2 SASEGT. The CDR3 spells CASILSGGWGLGNEQFF. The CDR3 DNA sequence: TGTGCCAGCATCTTATCCGGGGGGTGGGGACTAGGGAATGAGCAGTTCTTC.

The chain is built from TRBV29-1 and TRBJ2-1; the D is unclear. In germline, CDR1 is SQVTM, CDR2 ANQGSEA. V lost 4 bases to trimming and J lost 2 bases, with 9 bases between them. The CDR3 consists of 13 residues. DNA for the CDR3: TGCAGCGTTGTGGCGGCAGCCTACAATGAGCAGTTCTTC. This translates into CSVVAAAYNEQFF.

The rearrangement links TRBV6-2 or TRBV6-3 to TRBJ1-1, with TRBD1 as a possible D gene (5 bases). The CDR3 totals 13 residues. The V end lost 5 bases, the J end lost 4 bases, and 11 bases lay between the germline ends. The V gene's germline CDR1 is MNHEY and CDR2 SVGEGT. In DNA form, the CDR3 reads TGTGCCAGCAGTCACGGGGGTTTCACTGAAGCTTTCTTT. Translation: CASSHGGFTEAFF.

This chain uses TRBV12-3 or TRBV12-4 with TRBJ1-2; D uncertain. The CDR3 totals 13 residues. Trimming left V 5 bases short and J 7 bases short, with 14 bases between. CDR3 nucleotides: TGTGCCAGCAGTCAGACCGGGTCGGCTGGCTACACCTTC. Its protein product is CASSQTGSAGYTF.

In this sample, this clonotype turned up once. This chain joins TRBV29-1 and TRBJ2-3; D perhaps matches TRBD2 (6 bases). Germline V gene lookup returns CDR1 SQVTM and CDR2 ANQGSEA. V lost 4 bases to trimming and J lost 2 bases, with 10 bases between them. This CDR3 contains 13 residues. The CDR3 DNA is TGCAGCGTTGCGGGCGGGGCCACAGATACGCAGTATTTT. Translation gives CSVAGGATDTQYF.

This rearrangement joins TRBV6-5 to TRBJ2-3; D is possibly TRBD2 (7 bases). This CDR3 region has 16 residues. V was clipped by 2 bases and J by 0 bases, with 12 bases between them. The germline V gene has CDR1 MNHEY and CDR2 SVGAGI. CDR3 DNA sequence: TGTGCCAGCAGTTACGGGAGGGGGGGAAGCACAGATACGCAGTATTTT. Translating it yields CASSYGRGGSTDTQYF.

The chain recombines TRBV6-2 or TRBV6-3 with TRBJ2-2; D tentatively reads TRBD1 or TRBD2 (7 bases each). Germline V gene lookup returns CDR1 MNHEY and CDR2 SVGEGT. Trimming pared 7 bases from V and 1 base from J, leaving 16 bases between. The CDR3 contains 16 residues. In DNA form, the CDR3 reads TGTGCCAGCACCAGGGGGGGGATACTGAACACCGGGGAGCTGTTTTTT. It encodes CASTRGGILNTGELFF.

This CDR3 reads CAAGKTMNTEAFF. CDR3 in DNA: TGTGCCGCGGGGAAAACCATGAACACTGAAGCTTTCTTT. The chain couples TRBV6-2 or TRBV6-3 to TRBJ1-1; D uncertain. The CDR3 has 13 residues. CDR1 is MNHEY and CDR2 is SVGEGT in the germline V gene. V was cut by 11 bases and J by 0 bases, with 13 bases left in between.

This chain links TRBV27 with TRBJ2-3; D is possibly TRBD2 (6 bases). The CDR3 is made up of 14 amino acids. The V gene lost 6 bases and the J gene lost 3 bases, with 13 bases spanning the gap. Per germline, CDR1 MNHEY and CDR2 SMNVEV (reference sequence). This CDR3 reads CASRDLGGTDTQYF. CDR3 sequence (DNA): TGTGCCAGCAGGGACTTAGGAGGGACAGATACGCAGTATTTT.

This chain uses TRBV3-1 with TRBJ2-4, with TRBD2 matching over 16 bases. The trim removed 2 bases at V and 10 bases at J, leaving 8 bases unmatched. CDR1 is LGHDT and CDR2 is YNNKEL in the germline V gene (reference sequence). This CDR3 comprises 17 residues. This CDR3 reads CASSQPGLAGGPAIQYF. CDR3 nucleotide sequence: TGTGCCAGCAGCCAACCGGGACTAGCGGGAGGGCCCGCTATTCAGTACTTC.

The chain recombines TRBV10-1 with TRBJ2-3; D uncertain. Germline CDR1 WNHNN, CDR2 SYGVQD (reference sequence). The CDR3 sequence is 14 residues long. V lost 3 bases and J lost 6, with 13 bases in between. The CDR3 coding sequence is TGCGCCAGCAGTGAAAGAAGGGATTCTGATACGCAGTATTTT. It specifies CASSERRDSDTQYF.

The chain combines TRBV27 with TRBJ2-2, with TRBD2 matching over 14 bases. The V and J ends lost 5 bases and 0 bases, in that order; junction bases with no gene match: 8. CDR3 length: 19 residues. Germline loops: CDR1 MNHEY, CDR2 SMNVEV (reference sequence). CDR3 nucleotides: TGTGCCAGCAGTCCAATAGGACTAGCGGGAGGTCCGAACACCGGGGAGCTGTTTTTT. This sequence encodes CASSPIGLAGGPNTGELFF.

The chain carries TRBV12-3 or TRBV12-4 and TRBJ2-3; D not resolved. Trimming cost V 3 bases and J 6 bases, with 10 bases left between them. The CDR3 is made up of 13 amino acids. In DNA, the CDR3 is TGTGCCAGCAGTTTGGCTGGCCCGGATACGCAGTATTTT. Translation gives CASSLAGPDTQYF.

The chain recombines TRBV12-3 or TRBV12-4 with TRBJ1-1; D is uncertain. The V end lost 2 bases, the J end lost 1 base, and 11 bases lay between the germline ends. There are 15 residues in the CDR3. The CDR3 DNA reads TGTGCCAGCAGTTTATCTAGCTTGGGGAACACTGAAGCTTTCTTT. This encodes CASSLSSLGNTEAFF.